The sequence of this T cell receptor (beta chain) was determined in a study of shared T cell receptors in the human thymus. Clones were sequenced by immunoSEQ multiplex PCR, and TCRdb holds only the in-frame ones, with some missing. This sample carries about 660,000 clones, roughly 90% of them seen once, and the ten largest clones take 0.0095% to 0.013%. The CDR3 has 14 amino acids. The data were also submitted as part of a second study, on human thymus T cells. Per that paper: The donor group consisted of healthy Finnish infants who were having corrective surgery for congenital heart defects. Thymic material originated from resections removed in the course of corrective heart surgery. Within thymic and blood repertoires, V and J gene usage appeared to be biased. Overlap was high between thymic repertoires from unrelated individuals, as reported in related research.

The origin of this receptor is a boy in the first two years of life with a congenital heart defect. The chain uses TRBV21-1 and TRBJ2-5; the DNA was not compared with TRBD1, the D call given in the table. TRBV21-1 is classified as a pseudogene. The source material was thymocytes. The chain's CDR3 is CASSKVEDKETQYF. The CDR3 bases are TGTGCCAGCAGCAAAGTCGAGGACAAAGAGACCCAGTACTTC.